This T cell receptor beta chain was retrieved from a study of beta chain features in type 1 diabetes. Looked up from germline, CDR1 is LGHNA and CDR2 is YSLEER. The CDR3 totals 15 residues. J gave up 5 bases and V 0 bases, and 4 bases lay outside the gene matches. cDNA synthesis used the whole RNA isolate, giving expressed TCRB sequences. The table came from immunoSEQ multiplex PCR; TCRdb's copy has only in-frame clones and leaves some out. The data show 130,000 or so clones, about 15% seen once. Study-wide results and limits: Shortening of TCRB CDR3s, moderate but significant, appeared in all four CD4+ subsets of Type 1 diabetes patients.

This clone was detected a few times. No antigen is known for it. The V and J genes are TRBV4-3 and TRBJ2-1; 7 positions match TRBD1. Sequencing was carried out using central memory CD4+ T cells from blood. The TCR was taken from a man aged 25 to 40 with type 1 diabetes. The CDR3 DNA sequence: TGCGCCAGCAGCCAAGATACGAGGGGGCACAATGAGCAGTTCTTC. Its protein is CASSQDTRGHNEQFF.